The 18 T cell receptor beta chains in this list originate from one sample, sequenced in a study of T cells in Graves' hyperthyroidism and ophthalmopathy. It was RNA transcripts that yielded the amplified TCR beta CDR3 regions. In the first-round RT-PCR of the TCR CDR3, the HTBI primer set was used. TCRdb re-called the multiplex PCR reads through MiXCR, storing one row per CDR3 protein. The sample includes around 600,000 distinct CDR3 sequences, more than 15% of them seen just once. Sequenced input: blood. The receptors were gathered from a middle-aged woman with Graves' ophthalmopathy.

A few counts support this clonotype. The chain carries TRBV18 and TRBJ2-2; 8 bases agree with TRBD2. Germline-derived CDR1 and CDR2 are KGHSH and LQKENI. The CDR3 extends over 16 amino acids. The V and J ends lost 6 bases and 3 bases, in that order; junction bases with no gene match: 9. CDR3 sequence reads: CASSGPPGLDTGELFF. CDR3 nucleotides: TGTGCCAGCTCCGGGCCGCCGGGACTAGACACCGGGGAGCTGTTTTTT.

This clonotype turned up a few times. This sequence joins TRBV10-2 and TRBJ2-5; TRBD1 or TRBD2 may be the D gene (5 bases each). The CDR3 covers 17 residues. The V end was cut by 0 bases, the J end by 4 bases, with 18 bases between. The germline CDR1 and CDR2 sequences are WSHSY and SAAADI. The CDR3 DNA reads TGCGCCAGCAGTGAGTCGTTGAAGGGGTCGGGGTCAGAGACCCAGTACTTC. As protein: CASSESLKGSGSETQYF.

The sample holds many counts of this clonotype. The J gene is TRBJ1-1, the V gene TRBV5-5; D unclear. Trimming took 1 base from V and 0 from J, leaving 10 bases between them. Germline CDR1 SGHKS, CDR2 YYEKEE (reference sequence). This CDR3 is built from 15 residues. DNA of the CDR3: TGTGCCAGCAGCTTGAGCCAAACGATGAACACTGAAGCTTTCTTT. Amino acids: CASSLSQTMNTEAFF.

The sample holds a few counts of this clonotype. The chain links TRBV7-2 to TRBJ2-2, with 11 bases lining up with TRBD2. CDR1 and CDR2 (germline): SGHTA, FQGNSA. The trim removed 5 bases at V and 5 bases at J, leaving 7 bases unmatched. The CDR3 runs to 16 residues. In DNA form, the CDR3 reads TGTGCCAGCAGCGCCAGGACTAGCGGGTGGACCGGGGAGCTGTTTTTT. Its translation is CASSARTSGWTGELFF.

This clonotype was seen repeatedly, ten times or more. The chain links TRBV7-8 to TRBJ1-2; no clear D. The germline CDR1 and CDR2 sequences are SGHVS and FQNEAQ. The CDR3 runs 17 residues. Trimming pared 3 bases from V and 1 base from J, leaving 18 bases between. The CDR3 nucleotides read TGTGCCAGCAGCTTGGTGTTCAGACGGACCCTTAACTATGGCTACACCTTC. This translates into CASSLVFRRTLNYGYTF. Variable domain in full (rest from reference TRBV7-8 and TRBJ1-2): GAGVSQSPRYKVAKRGQDVALRCDPISGHVSLFWYQQALGQGPEFLTYFQNEAQLDKSGLPSDRFFAERPEGSVSTLKIQRTQQEDSAVYLCASSLVFRRTLNYGYTFGSGTRLTVV.

The chain employs TRBV27 and TRBJ2-2, with D unclear. CDR3 length equals 13 residues. V shed 6 bases and J shed 3 bases, with 8 bases lying between them. In germline, CDR1 is MNHEY, CDR2 SMNVEV (reference sequence). CDR3 sequence: CASRQGHTGELFF. Here the CDR3 DNA reads TGTGCCAGCAGACAAGGCCACACCGGGGAGCTGTTTTTT.

The gene calls are TRBV3-1 and TRBJ2-5, with 9 bases that match TRBD2. V was pared by 0 bases and J by 4 bases, with 3 bases of the junction left unmatched. Germline CDR1 reads LGHDT; CDR2 reads YNNKEL (reference sequence). The CDR3 consists of 15 residues. CDR3 region: CASSQEGAGGETQYF. DNA of the CDR3: TGTGCCAGCAGCCAAGAAGGAGCGGGGGGAGAGACCCAGTACTTC.

This clonotype was seen at least ten times. This sequence joins TRBV20-1 and TRBJ2-5, with D tentatively TRBD1 (5 bases). CDR3 length equals 13 residues. V lost 6 bases to trimming and J lost 6 bases, with 17 bases between them. The germline V gene encodes CDR1 DFQATT and CDR2 SNEGSKA (reference sequence). The CDR3 here is CSAYTQGPQTQYF. CDR3 DNA sequence: TGCAGTGCCTACACTCAGGGCCCCCAGACCCAGTACTTC.

This rearrangement joins TRBV27 to TRBJ2-7; TRBD1 agrees at 10 bases. This CDR3 is 16 amino acids long. The germline V gene has CDR1 MNHEY and CDR2 SMNVEV (reference sequence). V was clipped by 5 bases and J by 7 bases; unmatched bases: 14. In nucleotides, the CDR3 is TGTGCCAGCAGTAGGGGAGGAGGGACAGGGGTTCGGGAGCAGTACTTC. Amino acids: CASSRGGGTGVREQYF.

The gene calls are TRBV19 and TRBJ2-5; weak D call: TRBD1 (6 bases). Germline V gives CDR1 LNHDA, CDR2 SQIVND (reference sequence). CDR3 length: 13 residues. With 5 bases removed from V and 3 bases from J, the gap between germline ends came to 10 bases. Here the CDR3 reads CASSRTAEETQYF. CDR3 coding DNA: TGTGCCAGTAGTCGGACAGCCGAAGAGACCCAGTACTTC.

The V gene is TRBV4-1, the J gene TRBJ2-2; no firm D call. Germline V gene lookup returns CDR1 MGHRA and CDR2 YSYEKL. The CDR3 spans 15 residues. V was cut by 1 base and J by 6 bases, with 12 bases left in between. The CDR3 sequence is CASSQAGPTAGELFF. CDR3 in DNA: TGCGCCAGCAGCCAAGCTGGGCCTACCGCCGGGGAGCTGTTTTTT.

V usage is TRBV5-6 and J usage is TRBJ2-7; D ambiguous. This CDR3 region has 12 residues. The germline gives CDR1 SGHDT, CDR2 YYEEEE. Trimming pared 4 bases from V and 5 bases from J, leaving 10 bases between. The CDR3 sequence is CASSLGYHEQYF. The CDR3 DNA reads as TGTGCCAGCAGCCTAGGGTATCACGAGCAGTACTTC. The full variable domain, its missing parts supplied by reference TRBV5-6 and TRBJ2-7, is DAGVTQSPTHLIKTRGQQVTLRCSPKSGHDTVSWYQQALGQGPQFIFQYYEEEERQRGNFPDRFSGHQFPNYSSELNVNALLLGDSALYLCASSLGYHEQYFGPGTRLTVT.

In nucleotides, the CDR3 is TGTGCCAGCAGCGCCGGCCCTAGAACCGGGGAGCTGTTTTTT. Amino acids: CASSAGPRTGELFF. The rearrangement joins TRBV5-6 to TRBJ2-2; D remains ambiguous. CDR3 length: 14 residues. Germline V gene sequence: CDR1 SGHDT, CDR2 YYEEEE. The ends were cut back, 4 bases at V and 5 bases at J, with 12 bases in the middle.

This clonotype was observed a few times. The chain combines TRBV11-2 with TRBJ1-1; D uncertain. V gave up 5 bases and J gave up 6 bases, with 13 bases separating them. This CDR3 is built from 13 residues. Looked up from germline, CDR1 is SGHAT and CDR2 is FQNNGV. This chain's CDR3 is CASSTKTFAEAFF. Here the CDR3 DNA reads TGTGCCAGCAGCACAAAGACATTTGCTGAAGCTTTCTTT.

This chain links TRBV7-2 with TRBJ1-1; D gene ambiguous. This CDR3 spans 12 amino acids. Looked up from germline, CDR1 is SGHTA and CDR2 is FQGNSA. The V gene lost 6 bases and the J gene lost 3 bases, with 8 bases spanning the gap. The CDR3 loop is CASSYPHTEAFF. CDR3 coding DNA: TGTGCCAGCAGTTACCCACACACTGAAGCTTTCTTT.

The rearrangement links TRBV10-1 to TRBJ2-3; D unresolved. From germline, CDR1 is WNHNN and CDR2 SYGVQD (reference sequence). Trimming stripped 9 bases from V and 4 bases from J, with 20 bases between. The CDR3 sequence is 15 residues long. The CDR3 DNA reads as TGCGCCAGAACGGTAGTTGTCCTTCCATCAGATACGCAGTATTTT. Its protein is CARTVVVLPSDTQYF.

This clonotype was seen a handful of times. J is TRBJ1-1 and V is TRBV3-1; D may be TRBD1 (5 bases). The V end lost 3 bases, the J end lost 4 bases, and 15 bases lay between the germline ends. The CDR3 sequence is 15 residues long. The germline V gene encodes CDR1 LGHDT and CDR2 YNNKEL (reference sequence). CDR3 bases: TGTGCCAGCAGCCAGGGACGGGTGTCGGGCACTGAAGCTTTCTTT. It yields the protein CASSQGRVSGTEAFF.

The chain recombines TRBV12-3 or TRBV12-4 with TRBJ2-1, with a weak D call TRBD1 (8 bases). The CDR3 is 15 amino acids. The V end lost 8 bases, the J end lost 7 bases, and 21 bases lay between the germline ends. The CDR3 region is CASGGGQGAKNEQFF. The CDR3 DNA reads TGTGCCAGCGGGGGGGGGCAGGGGGCTAAAAATGAGCAGTTCTTC.